The 31 T cell receptor beta chains presented below share a single source sample, sequenced in a study of T cell responses to AZD1222 COVID-19 vaccine. Data came from immunoSEQ multiplex PCR; TCRdb stores just in-frame clones and leaves some out. The sample records 150,000 to 180,000 clones, around 85% being singletons. The specimen was peripheral blood, collected after recovery from COVID-19. The receptors stem from an adult who had recovered from COVID-19.

This chain connects TRBV7-9 to TRBJ1-1; the match to TRBD1 covers 8 bases. The germline gives CDR1 SEHNR, CDR2 FQNEAQ (reference sequence). The CDR3 loop spans 15 amino acids. Unmatched junction bases numbered 10, after V lost 5 bases and J lost 5 bases. CDR3 DNA sequence: TGTGCCAGCAGCAACTACGGACAGGGTAGGACTGAAGCTTTCTTT. Translating it yields CASSNYGQGRTEAFF.

The rearrangement uses TRBV18 and TRBJ1-5, with 9 bases identical to TRBD1. In germline, CDR1 is KGHSH, CDR2 LQKENI. CDR3 length equals 14 residues. The V and J ends lost 3 bases and 9 bases, in that order; junction bases with no gene match: 6. In nucleotides, the CDR3 is TGTGCCAGCTCACCCGGGACAGGGACACGGCCCCAGCATTTT. Protein: CASSPGTGTRPQHF.

The CDR3 DNA follows: TGCGCCAGCAGCCAAGAAGGGGACAGGGGCCTTGTCTATGGCTACACCTTC. Translating gives CASSQEGDRGLVYGYTF. The chain employs TRBV4-1 and TRBJ1-2; 10 bases agree with TRBD1. Germline CDR1 MGHRA, CDR2 YSYEKL. There are 17 residues in the CDR3. Losses at the gene ends were 0 bases for V and 4 bases for J; bases not matched to a gene: 8.

This chain links TRBV6-6 with TRBJ1-1; the D gene is possibly TRBD1 (5 bases). The length of the CDR3 is 16 residues. Between the trimmed V and J ends, which lost 7 bases and 1 base, there was a span of 19 bases. The V gene's germline CDR1 is MNHNY and CDR2 SVGAGI (reference sequence). The CDR3 region has the DNA TGTGCCAGCAACCCTTCCGGGACGTCCTGGAACACTGAAGCTTTCTTT. Translated: CASNPSGTSWNTEAFF.

V and J are TRBV20-1 and TRBJ1-1; D gene ambiguous. CDR3 length: 11 amino acids. Germline V lookup: CDR1 DFQATT, CDR2 SNEGSKA (reference sequence). The CDR3 coding sequence is TGCAGGGCAGGACTAAACACTGAAGCTTTCTTT. Protein: CRAGLNTEAFF.

The chain couples TRBV29-1 to TRBJ1-1; D is perhaps TRBD1 (5 bases). The ends were cut back, 3 bases at V and 1 base at J, with 6 bases in the middle. The CDR3 runs to 12 residues. CDR1 and CDR2 from the germline V gene are SQVTM and ANQGSEA. The CDR3: CSVDQGNTEAFF. CDR3 DNA: TGCAGCGTTGACCAGGGGAACACTGAAGCTTTCTTT.

The chain uses TRBV28 and TRBJ2-7, with D perhaps given as TRBD1 or TRBD2 (7 bases each). CDR3 length: 14 amino acids. Per germline, CDR1 MDHEN and CDR2 SYDVKM. Trimming took off 7 bases at V and 3 bases at J, with 16 bases between the two ends. CDR3 DNA sequence: TGTGCCAGCACCTCCGCCAGGGGGGGCTACGAGCAGTACTTC. Its protein is CASTSARGGYEQYF.

This clone has a single count. The chain combines TRBV18 with TRBJ2-7, with D perhaps TRBD1 or TRBD2 (5 bases each). Trimming shortened V by 4 bases and J by 7 bases, and 14 bases separated the two germline ends. This CDR3 spans 13 amino acids. The V gene's germline CDR1 is KGHSH and CDR2 LQKENI. Here the CDR3 reads CASSLSGTQEQYF. The CDR3 DNA reads as TGTGCCAGCTCACTTTCCGGGACCCAAGAGCAGTACTTC.

This clone appeared a single time. The rearrangement links TRBV19 to TRBJ2-1; 10 nucleotides agree with TRBD2. This CDR3 has 17 amino acids. V shed 6 bases and J 9 bases; nucleotides not matched to a gene: 17. CDR1 and CDR2 (germline): LNHDA, SQIVND (reference sequence). CDR3 sequence reads: CASRPSLAGEHRGEQFF. The CDR3 nucleotides are TGTGCCAGTAGGCCTTCGCTAGCGGGAGAGCATCGCGGTGAGCAGTTCTTC. The full variable domain, completed using reference TRBV19 and TRBJ2-1, is DGGITQSPKYLFRKEGQNVTLSCEQNLNHDAMYWYRQDPGQGLRLIYYSQIVNDFQKGDIAEGYSVSREKKESFPLTVTSAQKNPTAFYLCASRPSLAGEHRGEQFFGPGTRLTVL.

The V call is TRBV16, the J call TRBJ1-5, with D maybe TRBD1 (5 bases). The germline CDR1 and CDR2 sequences are KGHSY and FQNENV. V was trimmed by 0 bases and J by 2 bases, leaving 17 bases between them. The CDR3 runs 18 residues. The CDR3 sequence: CASSQSVAGRVGNQPQHF. As DNA, the CDR3 is TGTGCCAGCAGCCAATCGGTGGCGGGCAGGGTCGGCAATCAGCCCCAGCATTTT.

The chain links TRBV28 to TRBJ2-3; D unclear. CDR1 and CDR2 from the germline V gene are MDHEN and SYDVKM. Deletions cut 7 bases from V and 4 bases from J, with 12 bases between. The CDR3 has 13 amino acids. The CDR3 sequence is CASTERVPDTQYF. The CDR3 DNA follows: TGTGCCAGCACCGAAAGGGTCCCAGATACGCAGTATTTT. Full variable domain (remainder filled in from reference TRBV28 and TRBJ2-3): DVKVTQSSRYLVKRTGEKVFLECVQDMDHENMFWYRQDPGLGLRLIYFSYDVKMKEKGDIPEGYSVSREKKERFSLILESASTNQTSMYLCASTERVPDTQYFGPGTRLTVL.

The rearrangement links TRBV29-1 to TRBJ1-1, with D uncertain. This CDR3 spans 12 amino acids. The germline gives CDR1 SQVTM, CDR2 ANQGSEA. Trimming removed 4 bases at V and 1 base at J, with 7 bases between. This CDR3 is CSVGRENTEAFF. The DNA of the CDR3 is TGCAGCGTTGGACGGGAGAACACTGAAGCTTTCTTT.

Written as DNA, the CDR3 is TGTGCCAGCAGCTTTCGAGGACAGGGGAAAGAGACCCAGTACTTC. Its translation is CASSFRGQGKETQYF. V and J are TRBV7-9 and TRBJ2-5; 9 bases agree with TRBD1. The length of the CDR3 is 15 residues. V was pared by 3 bases and J by 3 bases, with 5 bases of the junction left unmatched. Germline CDR1 SEHNR, CDR2 FQNEAQ (reference sequence). Supplemented by reference TRBV7-9 and TRBJ2-5, the full variable domain reads DTGVSQNPRHKITKRGQNVTFRCDPISEHNRLYWYRQTLGQGPEFLTYFQNEAQLEKSRLLSDRFSAERPKGSFSTLEIQRTEQGDSAMYLCASSFRGQGKETQYFGPGTRLLVL.

The chain employs TRBV18 and TRBJ1-4, with D tentatively TRBD1 (5 bases). The CDR3 sequence is 15 residues long. CDR1 KGHSH and CDR2 LQKENI come from the germline V gene. The V gene lost 6 bases and the J gene lost 4 bases, with 15 bases spanning the gap. In DNA, the CDR3 is TGTGCCAGCTCGATCGGGACGGCTAGTAATGAAAAACTGTTTTTT. As protein: CASSIGTASNEKLFF.

A single count supports this clone. The chain has TRBV5-4 and TRBJ1-2, with 12 bases lining up with TRBD1. The germline V gene encodes CDR1 SGHNT and CDR2 YYREEE (reference sequence). The J segment lost 5 bases and the V segment lost 4 bases, leaving 6 bases of the junction unmatched. This CDR3 has 15 amino acids. The CDR3 reads CASSNRDRGQYGYTF. CDR3 nucleotides: TGTGCCAGCAGCAACCGGGACAGGGGGCAGTATGGCTACACCTTC.

This clone showed up just a few times. The genes are TRBV6-1 and TRBJ1-1, with D possibly TRBD1 on 5 matching bases. Germline CDR1 and CDR2: MNHNS and SASEGT. CDR3 length: 14 residues. The V and J ends lost 2 bases and 5 bases respectively, with 12 bases between them. CDR3 residues: CASSETWRGTEAFF. DNA of the CDR3: TGTGCCAGCAGTGAAACGTGGAGGGGTACTGAAGCTTTCTTT.

V usage is TRBV29-1 and J usage is TRBJ1-2; the D is unclear. V lost 7 bases, J lost 7 bases, and 19 bases lay in between. The CDR3 contains 13 residues. The germline V gene has CDR1 SQVTM and CDR2 ANQGSEA. The CDR3 coding sequence is TGCAGCGCTGTGGACGGAAGATCCTTTGGCTACACCTTC. Translated, it gives CSAVDGRSFGYTF. Full variable domain (outside the CDR3, taken from reference TRBV29-1 and TRBJ1-2): SAVISQKPSRDICQRGTSLTIQCQVDSQVTMMFWYRQQPGQSLTLIATANQGSEATYESGFVIDKFPISRPNLTFSTLTVSNMSPEDSSIYLCSAVDGRSFGYTFGSGTRLTVV.

The chain uses TRBV29-1 and TRBJ2-7; the D gene is possibly TRBD2 (6 bases). Germline CDR1 is SQVTM and CDR2 is ANQGSEA. V lost 6 bases and J 0 bases, leaving 12 bases between the germline ends. The CDR3 runs 13 residues. The CDR3 DNA reads as TGCAGCGTGGCCTGGAGGGCCTCCTACGAGCAGTACTTC. It specifies CSVAWRASYEQYF.

This clone was recorded only once. The V call is TRBV25-1, the J call TRBJ1-1; no reliable D call. Between the trimmed V and J ends, which lost 1 base and 3 bases, there was a span of 18 bases. Germline V gene data show CDR1 as MGHDK and CDR2 as SYGVNS. The CDR3 contains 17 residues. For the CDR3, the DNA is TGTGCCAGCAGTGAATGGAGAGGGCTGGGCTCGGACACTGAAGCTTTCTTT. Its translation: CASSEWRGLGSDTEAFF.

In DNA, the CDR3 is TGTGCCAGCAGTGAATCGGCAGGGGGCAACACTGAAGCTTTCTTT. Translating gives CASSESAGGNTEAFF. V and J are TRBV2 and TRBJ1-1; 8 positions match TRBD1. The germline V gene has CDR1 SNHLY and CDR2 FYNNEI. This CDR3 region has 15 residues. Germline trimming cut 2 bases from V and 2 bases from J; bases unmatched to any gene: 4.

This chain links TRBV7-6 with TRBJ1-2, with D perhaps matching TRBD1 (5 bases). This CDR3 is 15 amino acids long. Trimming cost V 1 base and J 7 bases, with 16 bases left between them. The germline V gene has CDR1 SGHVS and CDR2 FNYEAQ. The CDR3 nucleotides read TGTGCCAGCAGCTTAGTAGAGGAAGGGACGGGTGGCTACACCTTC. As protein: CASSLVEEGTGGYTF.

This chain connects TRBV4-1 to TRBJ1-2; no firm D call. V lost 1 base and J lost 8, with 23 bases in between. Germline loops: CDR1 MGHRA, CDR2 YSYEKL. The CDR3 length is 17 residues. CDR3 protein: CASSQGLGETPAGGYTF. The CDR3 nucleotides are TGCGCCAGCAGCCAAGGTTTGGGCGAGACCCCCGCCGGCGGCTACACCTTC.

The chain recombines TRBV2 with TRBJ2-7, with 13 bases fitting TRBD2. This CDR3 region has 17 residues. Trimming cost V 8 bases and J 3 bases; bases outside gene matches: 13. Germline CDR1 reads SNHLY; CDR2 reads FYNNEI. In DNA form, the CDR3 reads TGTGCCAGCGGACCGGGACTAGCGGGAATCCAGCTCTACGAGCAGTACTTC. This codes for CASGPGLAGIQLYEQYF. Supplemented by reference TRBV2 and TRBJ2-7, the full variable domain reads EPEVTQTPSHQVTQMGQEVILRCVPISNHLYFYWYRQILGQKVEFLVSFYNNEISEKSEIFDDQFSVERPDGSNFTLKIRSTKLEDSAMYFCASGPGLAGIQLYEQYFGPGTRLTVT.

The chain recombines TRBV12-3 or TRBV12-4 with TRBJ1-2, with D unresolved. There are 12 residues in the CDR3. Trimming removed 6 bases from V and 8 bases from J, with 13 bases in between. The CDR3 here is CASSHYPLGYTF. CDR3 DNA sequence: TGTGCCAGCAGCCACTACCCTCTCGGCTACACCTTC.

The chain is built from TRBV7-6 and TRBJ2-7; no definite D call. The germline gives CDR1 SGHVS, CDR2 FNYEAQ. Trimming stripped 3 bases from V and 3 bases from J, with 12 bases between. The CDR3 has 14 residues. The CDR3 DNA reads TGTGCCAGCAGCTTTTCCGACACTGGCTACGAGCAGTACTTC. Protein product: CASSFSDTGYEQYF.

V and J are TRBV6-5 and TRBJ2-7; possibly TRBD1 for D (5 bases). Germline V gene sequence: CDR1 MNHEY, CDR2 SVGAGI. This CDR3 spans 13 amino acids. The V and J ends lost 5 bases and 1 base respectively, with 9 bases between them. The CDR3 is CASSHDRSYEQYF. CDR3 nucleotide sequence: TGTGCCAGCAGTCACGACAGATCCTACGAGCAGTACTTC.

J is TRBJ1-1 and V is TRBV27; 8 bases fit TRBD1. Looked up from germline, CDR1 is MNHEY and CDR2 is SMNVEV (reference sequence). The CDR3 has 14 amino acids. After removal of 5 bases from V and 6 bases from J, the junction contained 8 bases not matched to a gene. CDR3 nucleotides: TGTGCCAGCAGTGGACAGGGATGGGGCGCTGAAGCTTTCTTT. Translating it yields CASSGQGWGAEAFF.

This clone was detected a few times. The chain carries TRBV9 and TRBJ1-2; D unresolved. This CDR3 contains 11 residues. V was cut by 0 bases and J by 7 bases, with 4 bases left in between. Germline V lookup: CDR1 SGDLS, CDR2 YYNGEE. CDR3 protein: CASSVEVGYTF. The CDR3 DNA sequence: TGTGCCAGCAGCGTAGAAGTTGGCTACACCTTC.

The chain uses TRBV29-1 and TRBJ1-1, with no clear D. This CDR3 region has 11 residues. V was clipped by 7 bases and J by 3 bases, with 9 bases between them. The V gene's germline CDR1 is SQVTM and CDR2 ANQGSEA. The CDR3 loop is CSASLDTEAFF. CDR3 DNA: TGCAGCGCGAGTTTGGACACTGAAGCTTTCTTT.

On this clone itself: This specimen includes other DNA sequences encoding the same CDR3. The rearrangement joins TRBV28 to TRBJ2-1; no firm D call. The CDR3 sequence is 14 residues long. Per germline, CDR1 MDHEN and CDR2 SYDVKM. V lost 3 bases and J lost 0, with 6 bases in between. CDR3 sequence reads: CASSLRSSYNEQFF. The CDR3 DNA reads TGTGCCAGCAGTTTGCGAAGCTCCTACAATGAGCAGTTCTTC.

This chain uses TRBV18 with TRBJ1-5; 7 positions agree with TRBD1. The germline V gene encodes CDR1 KGHSH and CDR2 LQKENI. J was trimmed by 0 bases and V by 3 bases; bases with no gene match: 5. CDR3 length: 16 amino acids. CDR3 in amino acids: CASSPRTGDSNQPQHF. The CDR3 DNA sequence: TGTGCCAGCTCACCCCGGACAGGAGATAGCAATCAGCCCCAGCATTTT. Together with reference TRBV18 and TRBJ1-5, the CDR3 gives the full variable domain: NAGVMQNPRHLVRRRGQEARLRCSPMKGHSHVYWYRQLPEEGLKFMVYLQKENIIDESGMPKERFSAEFPKEGPSILRIQQVVRGDSAAYFCASSPRTGDSNQPQHFGDGTRLSIL.